This T cell receptor (beta chain) was recorded in a study of identical twins. TCRdb fed the 5' RACE reads into MiXCR, producing one record per CDR3 protein. The sample lists 400,000 to 650,000 distinct CDR3 sequences, roughly 21% occurring once. Only a few counts were recorded for this clonotype. V lost 6 bases to trimming and J lost 3 bases; unmatched junction nucleotides: 10. This CDR3 comprises 16 residues. Germline V CDR1 and CDR2: MNHEY, SVGAGI. The sample also formed part of further work on T cells expressing NK-cell markers.

Sequencing was performed on CD4+ T cells sorted from blood. This TCR was sampled from a woman aged 18-29 years in good health. This chain links TRBV6-5 with TRBJ2-7, with 11 bases fitting TRBD1. For the CDR3, the DNA is TGTGCCAGCAGCTACAGGGCCGGGACAGGGGGCTACGAGCAGTACTTC. The encoded protein is CASSYRAGTGGYEQYF.